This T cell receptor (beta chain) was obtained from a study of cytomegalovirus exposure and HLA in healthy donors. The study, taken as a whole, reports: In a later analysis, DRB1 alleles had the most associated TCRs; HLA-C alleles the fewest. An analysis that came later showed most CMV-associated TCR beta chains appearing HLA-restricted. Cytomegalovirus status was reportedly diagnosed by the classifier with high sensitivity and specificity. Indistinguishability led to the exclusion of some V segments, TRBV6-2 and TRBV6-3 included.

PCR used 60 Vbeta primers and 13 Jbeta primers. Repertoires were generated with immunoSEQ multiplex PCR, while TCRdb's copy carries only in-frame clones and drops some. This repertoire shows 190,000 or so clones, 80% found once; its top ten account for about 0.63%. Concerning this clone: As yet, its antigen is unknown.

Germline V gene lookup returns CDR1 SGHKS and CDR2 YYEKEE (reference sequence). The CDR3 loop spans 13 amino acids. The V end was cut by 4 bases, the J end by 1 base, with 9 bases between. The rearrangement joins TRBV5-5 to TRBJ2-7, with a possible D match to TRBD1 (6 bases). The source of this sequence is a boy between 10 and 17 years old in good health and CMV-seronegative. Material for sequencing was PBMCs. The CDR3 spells CASSPGQSYEQYF. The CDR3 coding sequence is TGTGCCAGCAGCCCCGGACAGTCCTACGAGCAGTACTTC.